This T cell receptor beta chain is from a study of siplizumab effects on memory and regulatory T cells. The CDR3 totals 17 residues. CDR1 is LGHNA, CDR2 YNFKEQ, per germline. V shed 3 bases and J shed 0 bases, with 15 bases lying between them. Sequencing was performed with immunoSEQ multiplex PCR; in TCRdb, only in-frame clones are kept and a portion is missing. In the table there are more than 85,000 clones, roughly 91% of which are singletons. Sequencing used CD4+ T cells sorted from blood. The chain joins TRBV4-2 to TRBJ2-4; either TRBD1 or TRBD2 may fit D (5 bases each). The clonotype comes from a human donor in good health. The CDR3 protein is CASSHLVGDLAKNIQYF. CDR3 nucleotides: TGTGCCAGCAGCCACCTCGTTGGGGACCTAGCCAAAAACATTCAGTACTTC.